These 24 T cell receptor beta chains came from one sample sequenced in a study of Ad26.COV2.S vaccination and SARS-CoV-2 variants. Sample treatment: 15 to 20 received Ad26.COV2.S at low or high dose, single or two shots; about 5 received placebo; per-sample allocation not given. Samples were taken on day 63 after the first vaccine or placebo injection. Generated by immunoSEQ multiplex PCR, the TCRdb table keeps only in-frame clones and is missing some. The sample lists 450,000 to 550,000 clones, approximately 90% occurring once. The sample consisted of peripheral blood, taken in a trial of Ad26.COV2.S vaccine versus placebo. Receptors originate from a person between 18 and 60 years old who received the Ad26.COV2.S COVID-19 vaccine or a placebo.

This clone was observed a single time. This chain links TRBV23-1 with TRBJ2-6; D not certain. TRBV23-1 counts as an open reading frame of uncertain function. This CDR3 region has 17 residues. The V end was cut by 3 bases, the J end by 1 base, with 13 bases between. CDR3 nucleotides: TGCGCCAGCAGTCAGAAGAGAAGCGAGTCTGGGGCCAACGTCCTGACTTTC. Translating it yields CASSQKRSESGANVLTF.

The chain couples TRBV6-6 to TRBJ2-5, with TRBD1 matching over 7 bases. This CDR3 spans 13 amino acids. Germline V gene data show CDR1 as MNHNY and CDR2 as SVGAGI (reference sequence). Unmatched junction bases numbered 5, after V lost 8 bases and J lost 2 bases. The CDR3 region is CASVKGAQETQYF. The CDR3 DNA sequence: TGTGCCAGCGTAAAGGGGGCTCAAGAGACCCAGTACTTC.

This clone has just a few counts. The gene calls are TRBV11-3 and TRBJ2-7; TRBD1 matches 7 bases. The CDR3 covers 13 residues. With V trimmed by 6 bases and J by 0 bases, 2 bases remained unmatched. CDR1 and CDR2 from the germline V gene are SGHNT and YENEEA. The CDR3 DNA follows: TGTGCCAGCAGTGGGACAGACTCCTACGAGCAGTACTTC. Translation gives CASSGTDSYEQYF.

The V and J genes are TRBV4-3 and TRBJ2-7, with 8 bases matching TRBD2. Germline V lookup: CDR1 LGHNA, CDR2 YSLEER. Unmatched junction bases numbered 10, after V lost 3 bases and J lost 6 bases. The CDR3 totals 15 residues. CDR3 protein: CASSQVAGIAREQYF. The CDR3 nucleotides are TGCGCCAGCAGCCAGGTAGCGGGGATCGCCCGCGAGCAGTACTTC.

This chain connects TRBV2 to TRBJ1-6, with D maybe TRBD1 (5 bases). This CDR3 comprises 13 residues. The germline V gene has CDR1 SNHLY and CDR2 FYNNEI. The V end lost 4 bases, the J end lost 8 bases, and 9 bases lay between the germline ends. As DNA, the CDR3 is TGTGCCAGCAGTGGCGGGGGGGATTCACCCCTCCACTTT. Translated, it gives CASSGGGDSPLHF. The variable domain in full, completed from reference TRBV2 and TRBJ1-6, reads EPEVTQTPSHQVTQMGQEVILRCVPISNHLYFYWYRQILGQKVEFLVSFYNNEISEKSEIFDDQFSVERPDGSNFTLKIRSTKLEDSAMYFCASSGGGDSPLHFGNGTRLTVT.

The genes are TRBV19 and TRBJ2-2; no clear D gene. V was shortened by 5 bases and J by 1 base, with 8 bases between the two germline ends. The germline gives CDR1 LNHDA, CDR2 SQIVND (reference sequence). This CDR3 has 14 amino acids. The CDR3 bases are TGTGCCAGTAGTCGGAACGGGAACACCGGGGAGCTGTTTTTT. It is translated as CASSRNGNTGELFF. Full variable domain (missing parts from reference TRBV19 and TRBJ2-2): DGGITQSPKYLFRKEGQNVTLSCEQNLNHDAMYWYRQDPGQGLRLIYYSQIVNDFQKGDIAEGYSVSREKKESFPLTVTSAQKNPTAFYLCASSRNGNTGELFFGEGSRLTVL.

This clone occurred once. This chain connects TRBV28 to TRBJ1-5; D uncertain. Trimming took 7 bases from V and 2 from J, leaving 12 bases between them. CDR1 is MDHEN and CDR2 is SYDVKM in the germline V gene. The CDR3 runs to 14 residues. The CDR3 here is CASNIWGGNQPQHF. The CDR3 DNA sequence: TGTGCCAGCAACATTTGGGGTGGCAATCAGCCCCAGCATTTT.

The J gene is TRBJ2-7, the V gene TRBV27; 8 bases are a match to TRBD2. Germline CDR1 reads MNHEY; CDR2 reads SMNVEV (reference sequence). This CDR3 region has 18 residues. Trimming removed 6 bases from V and 3 bases from J; junction bases left unmatched: 19. This CDR3 reads CASRKGHSWASGHYEQYF. Here the CDR3 DNA reads TGTGCCAGCAGGAAAGGACATAGCTGGGCTAGCGGGCACTACGAGCAGTACTTC.

Comment on this clone: The sample contains more than one DNA sequence encoding this CDR3. The chain is built from TRBV18 and TRBJ2-1, with 8 bases matching TRBD1. The CDR3 extends over 15 amino acids. V trimming: 6 bases; J trimming: 2 bases; junction bases outside the gene matches: 6. Germline V gene data show CDR1 as KGHSH and CDR2 as LQKENI. DNA of the CDR3: TGTGCCAGCTCCCCCGGACAGGGTACCTACAATGAGCAGTTCTTC. Translating gives CASSPGQGTYNEQFF.

The chain has TRBV18 and TRBJ2-3; maybe TRBD1 (6 bases). Germline CDR1 is KGHSH and CDR2 is LQKENI. The V end lost 6 bases, the J end lost 5 bases, and 9 bases lay between the germline ends. CDR3 length equals 12 residues. Here the CDR3 reads CASSQGGDTQYF. The CDR3 DNA reads as TGTGCCAGCTCGCAAGGGGGAGATACGCAGTATTTT.

In this sample, this clone turned up many times. The CDR3 coding sequence is TGTGCCAGCTCGCCTAGGGCTCGCTCACCCCTCCACTTT. As protein: CASSPRARSPLHF. J is TRBJ1-6 and V is TRBV18; D is undetermined. V lost 6 bases and J lost 10, with 13 bases in between. This CDR3 has 13 amino acids. Germline V gene sequence: CDR1 KGHSH, CDR2 LQKENI.

V is TRBV5-4 and J is TRBJ1-1; no clear D. There are 17 residues in the CDR3. Trimming took off 0 bases at V and 2 bases at J, with 17 bases between the two ends. Germline V gives CDR1 SGHNT, CDR2 YYREEE (reference sequence). The CDR3 DNA reads as TGTGCCAGCAGCTTGGGGCAGAGATCGACATTCAACACTGAAGCTTTCTTT. Its protein product is CASSLGQRSTFNTEAFF.

The chain employs TRBV7-9 and TRBJ2-3; D unresolved. The length of the CDR3 is 14 residues. Per germline, CDR1 SEHNR and CDR2 FQNEAQ (reference sequence). V shed 5 bases and J shed 0 bases, with 9 bases lying between them. The CDR3 sequence: CASSRSTSTDTQYF. The CDR3 region has the DNA TGTGCCAGCAGCCGGAGTACTAGCACAGATACGCAGTATTTT. The whole variable domain, remainder taken from reference TRBV7-9 and TRBJ2-3, is DTGVSQNPRHKITKRGQNVTFRCDPISEHNRLYWYRQTLGQGPEFLTYFQNEAQLEKSRLLSDRFSAERPKGSFSTLEIQRTEQGDSAMYLCASSRSTSTDTQYFGPGTRLTVL.

J is TRBJ2-1 and V is TRBV6-2 or TRBV6-3; D unresolved. Trimming took off 6 bases at V and 6 bases at J, with 12 bases between the two ends. CDR1 MNHEY and CDR2 SVGEGT come from the germline V gene. This CDR3 comprises 13 residues. This CDR3 is CASSPLVSNEQFF. The CDR3 DNA follows: TGTGCCAGCAGCCCGTTAGTCAGCAATGAGCAGTTCTTC.

The chain is built from TRBV5-5 and TRBJ1-3, with TRBD1 matching 7 bases. Germline-derived CDR1 and CDR2 are SGHKS and YYEKEE (reference sequence). The length of the CDR3 is 17 residues. With V trimmed by 1 base and J by 4 bases, 11 bases remained unmatched. In DNA, the CDR3 is TGTGCCAGCAGCTTGACGACAGGGACACGTGAAGGAAACACCATATATTTT. This translates into CASSLTTGTREGNTIYF. Full variable domain (outside the CDR3, taken from reference TRBV5-5 and TRBJ1-3): DAGVTQSPTHLIKTRGQQVTLRCSPISGHKSVSWYQQVLGQGPQFIFQYYEKEERGRGNFPDRFSARQFPNYSSELNVNALLLGDSALYLCASSLTTGTREGNTIYFGEGSWLTVV.

The V call is TRBV5-1, the J call TRBJ2-7; TRBD2 matches 11 bases. After removal of 5 bases from V and 0 bases from J, the junction contained 1 base not matched to a gene. There are 14 residues in the CDR3. Per the germline V gene, CDR1 is SGHRS and CDR2 is YFSETQ. CDR3 sequence reads: CASRTSGSSYEQYF. CDR3 nucleotide sequence: TGCGCCAGCAGAACTAGCGGGAGCTCCTACGAGCAGTACTTC. Supplemented by reference TRBV5-1 and TRBJ2-7, the full variable domain reads KAGVTQTPRYLIKTRGQQVTLSCSPISGHRSVSWYQQTPGQGLQFLFEYFSETQRNKGNFPGRFSGRQFSNSRSEMNVSTLELGDSALYLCASRTSGSSYEQYFGPGTRLTVT.

V usage is TRBV11-3 and J usage is TRBJ2-1, with 10 nucleotides matching TRBD2. The CDR3 length is 15 residues. J was trimmed by 4 bases and V by 3 bases; bases with no gene match: 3. Germline loops: CDR1 SGHNT, CDR2 YENEEA. The CDR3 loop is CASSFGLAAYNEQFF. CDR3 nucleotide sequence: TGTGCCAGCAGCTTCGGACTAGCGGCGTACAATGAGCAGTTCTTC.

V gene TRBV18 combines with J gene TRBJ2-7, with 7 bases identical to TRBD2. The CDR3 contains 15 residues. CDR1 and CDR2 from the germline V gene are KGHSH and LQKENI. After removal of 5 bases from V and 1 base from J, the junction contained 8 bases not matched to a gene. The CDR3 DNA follows: TGTGCCAGCTCAAATAGCGGGTCCCCGTCCTACGAGCAGTACTTC. This gives the protein CASSNSGSPSYEQYF.

The chain has TRBV7-2 and TRBJ2-5; 7 positions match TRBD1. Germline CDR1 is SGHTA and CDR2 is FQGNSA. The V gene end was trimmed by 7 bases and the J gene end by 5 bases; junction bases not matched to a gene: 7. The CDR3 covers 13 residues. CDR3 in DNA: TGTGCCAGCAACAGGGGTGATTCGGAGACCCAGTACTTC. It yields the protein CASNRGDSETQYF.

This clone was observed once. The rearrangement joins TRBV5-5 to TRBJ2-7, with D perhaps matching TRBD2 (6 bases). V was cut by 4 bases and J by 2 bases, with 10 bases left in between. CDR1 is SGHKS and CDR2 is YYEKEE in the germline V gene (reference sequence). The CDR3 loop spans 13 amino acids. The CDR3 region has the DNA TGTGCCAGCAGCATCCGGGAGCCCTACGAGCAGTACTTC. This sequence encodes CASSIREPYEQYF. The full variable domain, with the rest looked up from reference TRBV5-5 and TRBJ2-7, is DAGVTQSPTHLIKTRGQQVTLRCSPISGHKSVSWYQQVLGQGPQFIFQYYEKEERGRGNFPDRFSARQFPNYSSELNVNALLLGDSALYLCASSIREPYEQYFGPGTRLTVT.

The chain uses TRBV30 and TRBJ1-2; 7 bases align to TRBD1. Germline V gene lookup returns CDR1 GTSNPN and CDR2 SVGIG (reference sequence). The CDR3 is 12 amino acids. The CDR3 coding sequence is TGTGCATCACAGGGACAGACTTCAGGCTACACCTTC. Encoded protein: CASQGQTSGYTF.

The V gene is TRBV6-5, the J gene TRBJ2-1; no definite D call. The CDR3 covers 13 residues. V shed 8 bases and J shed 4 bases, with 12 bases lying between them. The germline V gene encodes CDR1 MNHEY and CDR2 SVGAGI. The CDR3 nucleotides read TGTGCCAGCCGCATGAGTCTATACAATGAGCAGTTCTTC. Translating gives CASRMSLYNEQFF.

The J gene is TRBJ1-1, the V gene TRBV29-1; 7 bases agree with TRBD1. Germline V gene sequence: CDR1 SQVTM, CDR2 ANQGSEA. J lost 3 bases, V lost 5 bases, and 3 bases had no gene match. The CDR3 is made up of 12 amino acids. The CDR3: CSVRQGDTEAFF. For the CDR3, the DNA is TGCAGCGTTCGACAGGGCGACACTGAAGCTTTCTTT.

V is TRBV7-2 and J is TRBJ1-1; D is unresolved. V was pared by 3 bases and J by 2 bases, with 10 bases between. The CDR3 runs to 14 residues. Germline V CDR1 and CDR2: SGHTA, FQGNSA. The CDR3 bases are TGTGCCAGCAGCTTGGGTCGCCATAACACTGAAGCTTTCTTT. Translation gives CASSLGRHNTEAFF.